These T cell receptor beta chains were read from a single sample in a study of OX40 agonist ivuxolimab in advanced cancers. The table came from immunoSEQ multiplex PCR; TCRdb's copy has only in-frame clones and leaves some out. The sample includes tens of thousands of clones, roughly 77% of them seen just once. The sample in question was CD4+ or CD8+ T cells sorted from blood, obtained in a trial of the OX40 agonist ivuxolimab. These receptors all stem from an adult with an advanced solid tumor such as melanoma, head and neck, liver or kidney cancer. Both conserved end residues are part of each CDR3. The D gene is left open where the match is weak. Only part of the rows carry a size: once, few, many, or a class if the clone is expanded.

CDR3 length: 12
V gene: TRBV11-2
J gene: TRBJ1-2
clone size: .
D gene: .
CDR3 protein: CASSPGGNGYTF
CDR3 DNA: TGTGCCAGCAGCCCCGGGGGTAATGGCTACACCTTC

CDR3 length: 14
V gene: TRBV27
J gene: TRBJ1-2
clone size: .
D gene: .
CDR3 protein: CASSLSWGSAGYTF
CDR3 DNA: TGTGCCAGCAGTTTATCGTGGGGATCGGCTGGCTACACCTTC

CDR3 length: 15
V gene: TRBV18
J gene: TRBJ2-3
clone size: .
D gene: TRBD2
CDR3 protein: CASSPSGDSTDTQYF
CDR3 DNA: TGTGCCAGCTCACCTAGCGGGGATAGCACAGATACGCAGTATTTT

CDR3 length: 15
V gene: TRBV7-2
J gene: TRBJ2-7
clone size: .
D gene: .
CDR3 protein: CASSLRGERAYEQYF
CDR3 DNA: TGTGCCAGCAGCTTAAGAGGGGAGAGGGCCTACGAGCAGTACTTC

CDR3 length: 15
V gene: TRBV5-1
J gene: TRBJ1-5
clone size: .
D gene: .
CDR3 protein: CASSFDDSLNQPQHF
CDR3 DNA: TGCGCCAGCAGTTTTGATGACAGCTTAAATCAGCCCCAGCATTTT

CDR3 length: 14
V gene: TRBV12-5
J gene: TRBJ2-3
clone size: .
D gene: .
CDR3 protein: CASGNSTEGRVQYF
CDR3 DNA: TGTGCTAGTGGCAACTCCACTGAGGGGAGAGTACAGTATTTT

CDR3 length: 14
V gene: TRBV9
J gene: TRBJ1-2
clone size: once
D gene: TRBD1
CDR3 protein: CASSLARGTDGYTF
CDR3 DNA: TGTGCCAGCAGCTTAGCGCGCGGGACAGATGGCTACACCTTC

CDR3 length: 13
V gene: TRBV5-1
J gene: TRBJ2-1
clone size: .
D gene: TRBD2
CDR3 protein: CASSLGGALEQFF
CDR3 DNA: TGCGCCAGCAGCCTGGGAGGGGCATTGGAGCAGTTCTTC

CDR3 length: 17
V gene: TRBV11-2
J gene: TRBJ2-3
clone size: .
D gene: .
CDR3 protein: CASSQDHGATITDTQYF
CDR3 DNA: TGTGCCAGCAGCCAGGATCACGGGGCGACCATCACAGATACGCAGTATTTT

CDR3 length: 13
V gene: TRBV18
J gene: TRBJ2-1
clone size: .
D gene: .
CDR3 protein: CASSPNRYNEQFF
CDR3 DNA: TGTGCCAGCTCACCAAACAGGTACAATGAGCAGTTCTTC

CDR3 length: 14
V gene: TRBV10-1
J gene: TRBJ2-5
clone size: .
D gene: .
CDR3 protein: CASISSDRKETQYF
CDR3 DNA: TGCGCCAGCATATCTTCAGATAGAAAAGAGACCCAGTACTTC

CDR3 length: 16
V gene: TRBV4-2
J gene: TRBJ2-3
clone size: .
D gene: TRBD2
CDR3 protein: CASSPTSGGAGDTQYF
CDR3 DNA: TGTGCCAGCAGCCCGACTAGCGGGGGGGCAGGAGATACGCAGTATTTT

CDR3 length: 11
V gene: TRBV6-5
J gene: TRBJ2-7
clone size: .
D gene: TRBD1
CDR3 protein: CASRRQGKQYF
CDR3 DNA: TGTGCCAGCAGGCGACAGGGAAAGCAGTACTTC

CDR3 length: 13
V gene: TRBV11-2
J gene: TRBJ2-7
clone size: few
D gene: .
CDR3 protein: CASSLRREYEQYF
CDR3 DNA: TGTGCCAGCAGCTTAAGGCGGGAATACGAGCAGTACTTC

CDR3 length: 14
V gene: TRBV5-4
J gene: TRBJ2-2
clone size: .
D gene: .
CDR3 protein: CASSLGQTSGELFF
CDR3 DNA: TGTGCCAGCAGCTTGGGACAGACATCCGGGGAGCTGTTTTTT

CDR3 length: 17
V gene: TRBV28
J gene: TRBJ1-1
clone size: .
D gene: .
CDR3 protein: CASPKPGSKTLNTEAFF
CDR3 DNA: TGTGCCAGCCCAAAACCGGGCTCCAAAACTTTGAACACTGAAGCTTTCTTT

CDR3 length: 15
V gene: TRBV29-1
J gene: TRBJ2-2
clone size: .
D gene: TRBD2
CDR3 protein: CSVPRTSGGTGELFF
CDR3 DNA: TGCAGCGTACCCAGGACTAGCGGGGGGACTGGGGAGCTGTTTTTT

CDR3 length: 14
V gene: TRBV4-3
J gene: TRBJ1-5
clone size: .
D gene: .
CDR3 protein: CASSQDRGQPPQHF
CDR3 DNA: TGCGCCAGCAGCCAAGATCGGGGACAACCGCCCCAGCATTTT

CDR3 length: 16
V gene: TRBV5-4
J gene: TRBJ2-3
clone size: .
D gene: .
CDR3 protein: CASSLGPTFSTDTQYF
CDR3 DNA: TGTGCCAGCAGCTTGGGACCGACGTTTAGCACAGATACGCAGTATTTT

CDR3 length: 13
V gene: TRBV2
J gene: TRBJ1-1
clone size: .
D gene: TRBD1
CDR3 protein: CASSGQGGTEAFF
CDR3 DNA: TGTGCCAGCAGTGGACAGGGGGGCACTGAAGCTTTCTTT

CDR3 length: 20
V gene: TRBV4-1
J gene: TRBJ2-3
clone size: .
D gene: TRBD2
CDR3 protein: CASSQAWLAGAPRGADTQYF
CDR3 DNA: TGCGCCAGCAGCCAAGCGTGGCTAGCGGGAGCCCCACGAGGAGCAGATACGCAGTATTTT

CDR3 length: 16
V gene: TRBV27
J gene: TRBJ2-1
clone size: .
D gene: TRBD2
CDR3 protein: CASSRPGAGQNNEQFF
CDR3 DNA: TGTGCCAGCAGTAGACCGGGAGCGGGGCAAAACAATGAGCAGTTCTTC

CDR3 length: 15
V gene: TRBV5-1
J gene: TRBJ1-3
clone size: .
D gene: .
CDR3 protein: CASSLSDLSGNTIYF
CDR3 DNA: TGCGCCAGCAGCTTATCTGATCTCTCTGGAAACACCATATATTTT

CDR3 length: 13
V gene: TRBV7-3
J gene: TRBJ1-1
clone size: .
D gene: .
CDR3 protein: CASSLWEDTEAFF
CDR3 DNA: TGTGCCAGCAGCTTGTGGGAGGACACTGAAGCTTTCTTT

CDR3 length: 18
V gene: TRBV7-9
J gene: TRBJ2-7
clone size: .
D gene: TRBD1
CDR3 protein: CASSPSIAGTGYSHEQYF
CDR3 DNA: TGTGCCAGCAGCCCCTCAATAGCCGGGACAGGGTATTCCCACGAGCAGTACTTC

CDR3 length: 11
V gene: TRBV9
J gene: TRBJ2-1
clone size: once
D gene: .
CDR3 protein: CASSALGEQFF
CDR3 DNA: TGTGCCAGCAGCGCCCTAGGAGAGCAGTTCTTC

CDR3 length: 11
V gene: TRBV2
J gene: TRBJ1-1
clone size: .
D gene: .
CDR3 protein: CASMLNTEAFF
CDR3 DNA: TGTGCCAGCATGTTGAACACTGAAGCTTTCTTT

CDR3 length: 13
V gene: TRBV19
J gene: TRBJ1-3
clone size: .
D gene: .
CDR3 protein: CASTDRPKNTIYF
CDR3 DNA: TGTGCCAGTACAGACAGGCCGAAGAACACCATATATTTT

CDR3 length: 13
V gene: TRBV19
J gene: TRBJ1-1
clone size: .
D gene: TRBD1
CDR3 protein: CASSSFGTGEAFF
CDR3 DNA: TGTGCCAGTAGTTCCTTCGGGACAGGGGAAGCTTTCTTT

CDR3 length: 15
V gene: TRBV30
J gene: TRBJ2-7
clone size: .
D gene: .
CDR3 protein: CAWSGEGVTAYEQYF
CDR3 DNA: TGTGCCTGGAGTGGGGAGGGGGTTACGGCCTACGAGCAGTACTTC

CDR3 length: 18
V gene: TRBV11-2
J gene: TRBJ2-1
clone size: .
D gene: TRBD2
CDR3 protein: CASSLDLKRGSSYNEQFF
CDR3 DNA: TGTGCCAGCAGCTTAGATCTAAAGCGGGGGAGCTCCTACAATGAGCAGTTCTTC

CDR3 length: 16
V gene: TRBV4-2
J gene: TRBJ1-2
clone size: medium-sized
D gene: .
CDR3 protein: CASSREVEGTIYGYTF
CDR3 DNA: TGTGCCAGCAGCCGAGAAGTCGAGGGGACAATATATGGCTACACCTTC

CDR3 length: 12
V gene: TRBV5-6
J gene: TRBJ1-1
clone size: .
D gene: .
CDR3 protein: CASSLQYTEAFF
CDR3 DNA: TGTGCCAGCAGTTTACAGTACACTGAAGCTTTCTTT

CDR3 length: 14
V gene: TRBV6-6
J gene: TRBJ2-3
clone size: .
D gene: TRBD1
CDR3 protein: CASSRQGDIDTQYF
CDR3 DNA: TGTGCCAGCAGCCGCCAGGGGGATATAGATACGCAGTATTTT

CDR3 length: 13
V gene: TRBV5-4
J gene: TRBJ2-1
clone size: .
D gene: TRBD1
CDR3 protein: CASSPGTGNEQFF
CDR3 DNA: TGTGCCAGCAGCCCCGGGACAGGCAATGAGCAGTTCTTC

CDR3 length: 13
V gene: TRBV7-9
J gene: TRBJ2-7
clone size: .
D gene: .
CDR3 protein: CASSYSASYEQYF
CDR3 DNA: TGTGCCAGCAGCTATAGCGCGTCCTACGAGCAGTACTTC

CDR3 length: 16
V gene: TRBV19
J gene: TRBJ2-1
clone size: .
D gene: TRBD2
CDR3 protein: CASSIANSGSLNEQFF
CDR3 DNA: TGTGCCAGTAGTATAGCGAATAGCGGGAGCCTCAATGAGCAGTTCTTC

CDR3 length: 14
V gene: TRBV7-9
J gene: TRBJ2-7
clone size: .
D gene: .
CDR3 protein: CASSLAGVDYEQYF
CDR3 DNA: TGTGCCAGCAGCTTAGCGGGGGTTGACTACGAGCAGTACTTC

CDR3 length: 14
V gene: TRBV7-9
J gene: TRBJ2-7
clone size: .
D gene: TRBD2
CDR3 protein: CASSLASGLYEQYF
CDR3 DNA: TGCGCCAGCAGCTTAGCTAGCGGACTCTACGAGCAGTACTTC

CDR3 length: 16
V gene: TRBV4-1
J gene: TRBJ2-7
clone size: .
D gene: TRBD2
CDR3 protein: CASSQDRAGDNDEQYF
CDR3 DNA: TGCGCCAGCAGCCAAGATCGGGCGGGAGACAACGACGAGCAGTACTTC

CDR3 length: 14
V gene: TRBV7-9
J gene: TRBJ1-4
clone size: .
D gene: TRBD1
CDR3 protein: CASSSGTGFEKLFF
CDR3 DNA: TGTGCCAGCAGCTCCGGGACAGGTTTTGAAAAACTGTTTTTT

CDR3 length: 17
V gene: TRBV5-1
J gene: TRBJ2-5
clone size: .
D gene: .
CDR3 protein: CASSLASGFPTQETQYF
CDR3 DNA: TGCGCCAGCAGCTTGGCCTCGGGTTTCCCCACCCAAGAGACCCAGTACTTC

CDR3 length: 14
V gene: TRBV19
J gene: TRBJ2-7
clone size: .
D gene: TRBD1
CDR3 protein: CASSPGTGEDEQYF
CDR3 DNA: TGTGCCAGTAGTCCCGGGACAGGGGAAGACGAGCAGTACTTC

CDR3 length: 14
V gene: TRBV19
J gene: TRBJ1-4
clone size: .
D gene: .
CDR3 protein: CASSIRRAGEKLFF
CDR3 DNA: TGTGCCAGTAGTATTAGGAGGGCCGGTGAAAAACTGTTTTTT

CDR3 length: 12
V gene: TRBV11-3
J gene: TRBJ2-7
clone size: .
D gene: .
CDR3 protein: CASSSSGYEQYF
CDR3 DNA: TGTGCCAGCAGCTCCTCCGGCTACGAGCAGTACTTC

CDR3 length: 15
V gene: TRBV19
J gene: TRBJ1-5
clone size: few
D gene: .
CDR3 protein: CASSMGQGLSQPQHF
CDR3 DNA: TGTGCCAGTAGTATGGGGCAGGGATTGAGTCAGCCCCAGCATTTT

CDR3 length: 13
V gene: TRBV10-2
J gene: TRBJ1-2
clone size: .
D gene: .
CDR3 protein: CASSPGTGYGYTF
CDR3 DNA: TGCGCCAGCAGTCCCGGGACGGGATATGGCTACACCTTC

CDR3 length: 16
V gene: TRBV6-1
J gene: TRBJ1-2
clone size: .
D gene: TRBD1
CDR3 protein: CASSAPGQGIAIGYTF
CDR3 DNA: TGTGCCAGCAGTGCCCCGGGACAGGGCATTGCGATCGGCTACACCTTC

CDR3 length: 14
V gene: TRBV14
J gene: TRBJ2-3
clone size: .
D gene: TRBD2
CDR3 protein: CASSPAGSTDTQYF
CDR3 DNA: TGTGCCAGCAGCCCAGCGGGGTCCACAGATACGCAGTATTTT

CDR3 length: 12
V gene: TRBV29-1
J gene: TRBJ1-2
clone size: .
D gene: .
CDR3 protein: CSVEARGYGYTF
CDR3 DNA: TGCAGCGTTGAAGCGAGGGGGTACGGCTACACCTTC

CDR3 length: 13
V gene: TRBV27
J gene: TRBJ1-1
clone size: few
D gene: TRBD1
CDR3 protein: CASSQTRQGTAFF
CDR3 DNA: TGTGCCAGCAGCCAGACCCGACAGGGGACAGCTTTCTTT

CDR3 length: 15
V gene: TRBV10-3
J gene: TRBJ2-7
clone size: .
D gene: .
CDR3 protein: CAISPARGLSYEQYF
CDR3 DNA: TGTGCCATCAGCCCGGCGCGGGGGCTCTCCTACGAGCAGTACTTC

CDR3 length: 14
V gene: TRBV6-5
J gene: TRBJ1-1
clone size: .
D gene: .
CDR3 protein: CATSTRGANTEAFF
CDR3 DNA: TGTGCCACCTCTACCCGGGGGGCAAACACTGAAGCTTTCTTT

CDR3 length: 14
V gene: TRBV7-2
J gene: TRBJ2-2
clone size: .
D gene: .
CDR3 protein: CASSLRQQRGELFF
CDR3 DNA: TGTGCCAGCAGCTTAAGACAGCAGCGCGGGGAGCTGTTTTTT

CDR3 length: 14
V gene: TRBV18
J gene: TRBJ2-2
clone size: .
D gene: .
CDR3 protein: CASSQRDSTGELFF
CDR3 DNA: TGTGCCAGCTCACAACGCGACAGCACCGGGGAGCTGTTTTTT

CDR3 length: 15
V gene: TRBV7-8
J gene: TRBJ1-3
clone size: .
D gene: .
CDR3 protein: CASSPRGPSGNTIYF
CDR3 DNA: TGTGCCAGCAGCCCCCGGGGACCCTCTGGAAACACCATATATTTT

CDR3 length: 15
V gene: TRBV28
J gene: TRBJ1-2
clone size: .
D gene: TRBD1
CDR3 protein: CASSTGTGGNYGYTF
CDR3 DNA: TGTGCCAGCAGTACCGGGACAGGGGGCAACTATGGCTACACCTTC

CDR3 length: 12
V gene: TRBV5-6
J gene: TRBJ1-1
clone size: .
D gene: .
CDR3 protein: CASSRDTGEAFF
CDR3 DNA: TGTGCCAGCAGTCGAGACACTGGAGAGGCTTTCTTT

CDR3 length: 12
V gene: TRBV5-6
J gene: TRBJ2-7
clone size: .
D gene: .
CDR3 protein: CASSLGTYEQYF
CDR3 DNA: TGTGCCAGCAGCTTGGGGACCTACGAGCAGTACTTC